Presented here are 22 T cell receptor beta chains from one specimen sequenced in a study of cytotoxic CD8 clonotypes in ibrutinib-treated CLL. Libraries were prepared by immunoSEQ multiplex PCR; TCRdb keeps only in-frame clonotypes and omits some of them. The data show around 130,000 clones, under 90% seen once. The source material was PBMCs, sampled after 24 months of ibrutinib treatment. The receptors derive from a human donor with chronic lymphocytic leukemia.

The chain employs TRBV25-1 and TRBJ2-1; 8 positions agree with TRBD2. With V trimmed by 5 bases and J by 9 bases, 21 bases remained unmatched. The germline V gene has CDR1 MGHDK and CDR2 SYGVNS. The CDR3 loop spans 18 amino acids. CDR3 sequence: CASSPTSGGGRRRGEQFF. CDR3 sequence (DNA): TGTGCCAGCAGTCCAACGTCCGGCGGGGGGCGGCGGAGAGGTGAGCAGTTCTTC.

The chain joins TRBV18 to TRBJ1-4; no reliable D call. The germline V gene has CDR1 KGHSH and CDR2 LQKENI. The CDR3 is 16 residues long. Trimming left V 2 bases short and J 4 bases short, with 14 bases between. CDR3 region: CASSPIMAGSNEKLFF. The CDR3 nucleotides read TGTGCCAGCTCACCAATAATGGCAGGAAGTAATGAAAAACTGTTTTTT. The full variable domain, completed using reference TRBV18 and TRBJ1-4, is NAGVMQNPRHLVRRRGQEARLRCSPMKGHSHVYWYRQLPEEGLKFMVYLQKENIIDESGMPKERFSAEFPKEGPSILRIQQVVRGDSAAYFCASSPIMAGSNEKLFFGSGTQLSVL.

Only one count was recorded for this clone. CDR3 bases: TGTGCCAGTAGTTTAGCGGGGAGCTCCTACAATGAGCAGTTCTTC. This encodes CASSLAGSSYNEQFF. The chain has TRBV19 and TRBJ2-1; the match to TRBD2 covers 8 bases. The V and J ends lost 5 bases and 0 bases, in that order; junction bases with no gene match: 3. The CDR3 runs to 15 residues. Germline V gives CDR1 LNHDA, CDR2 SQIVND (reference sequence). Looking up the rest from reference TRBV19 and TRBJ2-1 gives the full variable domain: DGGITQSPKYLFRKEGQNVTLSCEQNLNHDAMYWYRQDPGQGLRLIYYSQIVNDFQKGDIAEGYSVSREKKESFPLTVTSAQKNPTAFYLCASSLAGSSYNEQFFGPGTRLTVL.

The CDR3, as DNA: TGTGCCAGCAGCTTTGGGATAGTCGAGCAGTACTTC. Its translation: CASSFGIVEQYF. The chain recombines TRBV11-2 with TRBJ2-7; D gene ambiguous. CDR1 is SGHAT, CDR2 FQNNGV, per germline. The CDR3 is 12 residues long. V lost 3 bases to trimming and J lost 6 bases, with 9 bases between them.

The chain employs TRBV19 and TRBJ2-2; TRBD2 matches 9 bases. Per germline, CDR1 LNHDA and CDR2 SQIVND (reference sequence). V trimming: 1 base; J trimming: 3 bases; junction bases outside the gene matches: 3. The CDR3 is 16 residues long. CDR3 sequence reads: CASSIGAGGHTGELFF. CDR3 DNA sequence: TGTGCCAGTAGTATAGGAGCGGGGGGCCACACCGGGGAGCTGTTTTTT.

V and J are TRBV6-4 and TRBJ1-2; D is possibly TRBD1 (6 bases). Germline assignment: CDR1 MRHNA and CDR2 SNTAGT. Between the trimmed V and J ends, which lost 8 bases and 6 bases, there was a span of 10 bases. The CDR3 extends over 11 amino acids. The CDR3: CASGDTHGYTF. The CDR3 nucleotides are TGTGCCAGCGGGGACACCCATGGCTACACCTTC.

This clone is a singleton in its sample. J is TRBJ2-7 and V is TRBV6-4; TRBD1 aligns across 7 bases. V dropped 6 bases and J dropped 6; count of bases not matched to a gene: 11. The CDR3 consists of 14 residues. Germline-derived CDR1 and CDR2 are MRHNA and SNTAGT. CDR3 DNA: TGTGCCAGCAGCGGGCCAAATACAGGGGTCGAGCAGTACTTC. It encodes CASSGPNTGVEQYF.

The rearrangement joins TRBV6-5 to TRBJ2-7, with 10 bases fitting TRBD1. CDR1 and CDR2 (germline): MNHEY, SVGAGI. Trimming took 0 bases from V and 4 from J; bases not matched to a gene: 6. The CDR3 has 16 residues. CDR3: CASSYSRQGATYEQYF. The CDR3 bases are TGTGCCAGCAGTTACTCGAGACAGGGGGCGACGTACGAGCAGTACTTC.

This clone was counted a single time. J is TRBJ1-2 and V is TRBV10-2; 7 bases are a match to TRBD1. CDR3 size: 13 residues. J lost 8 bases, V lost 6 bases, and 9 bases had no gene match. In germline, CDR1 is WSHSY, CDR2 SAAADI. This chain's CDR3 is CASRGTVLDGYTF. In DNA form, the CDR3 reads TGCGCCAGCAGAGGGACAGTCCTAGACGGCTACACCTTC.

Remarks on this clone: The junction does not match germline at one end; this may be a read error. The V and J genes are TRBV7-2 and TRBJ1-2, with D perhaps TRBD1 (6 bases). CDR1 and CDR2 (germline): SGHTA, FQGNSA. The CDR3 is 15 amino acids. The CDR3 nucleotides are TGTGCCAGCAGCTTAGATGCGGGGGCACACTATGGCCACACCTTC. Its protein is CASSLDAGAHYGHTF.

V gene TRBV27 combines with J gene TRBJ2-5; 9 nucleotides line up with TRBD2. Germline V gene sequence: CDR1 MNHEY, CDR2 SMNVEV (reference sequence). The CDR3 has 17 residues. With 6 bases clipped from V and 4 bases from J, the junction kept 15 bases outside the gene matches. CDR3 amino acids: CASSIGRGGALGETQYF. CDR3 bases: TGTGCCAGCAGCATTGGGCGCGGGGGGGCTCTCGGAGAGACCCAGTACTTC.

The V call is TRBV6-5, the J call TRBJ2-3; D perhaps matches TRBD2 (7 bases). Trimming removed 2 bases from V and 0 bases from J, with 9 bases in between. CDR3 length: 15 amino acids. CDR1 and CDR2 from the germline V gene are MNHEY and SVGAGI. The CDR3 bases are TGTGCCAGCAGTTACGGCGGGGGCAGCACAGATACGCAGTATTTT. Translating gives CASSYGGGSTDTQYF.

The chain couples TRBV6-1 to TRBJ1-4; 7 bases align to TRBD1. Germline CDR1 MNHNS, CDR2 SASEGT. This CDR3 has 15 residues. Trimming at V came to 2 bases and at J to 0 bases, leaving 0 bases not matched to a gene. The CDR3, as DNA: TGTGCCAGCAGTGAACAGGGGGCAACTAATGAAAAACTGTTTTTT. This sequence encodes CASSEQGATNEKLFF.

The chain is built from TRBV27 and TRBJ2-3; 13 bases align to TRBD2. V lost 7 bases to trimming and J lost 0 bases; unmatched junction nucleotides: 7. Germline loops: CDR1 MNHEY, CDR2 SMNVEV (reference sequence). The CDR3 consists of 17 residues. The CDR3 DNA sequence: TGTGCCAGCACCCGACTAGCGGGGGGAAGGAGCACAGATACGCAGTATTTT. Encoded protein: CASTRLAGGRSTDTQYF.

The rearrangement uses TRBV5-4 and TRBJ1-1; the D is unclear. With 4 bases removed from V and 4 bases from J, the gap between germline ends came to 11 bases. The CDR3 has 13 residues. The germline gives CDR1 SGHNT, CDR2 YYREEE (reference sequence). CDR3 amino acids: CASSLQSFTEAFF. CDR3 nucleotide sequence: TGTGCCAGCAGCCTTCAGAGTTTCACTGAAGCTTTCTTT.

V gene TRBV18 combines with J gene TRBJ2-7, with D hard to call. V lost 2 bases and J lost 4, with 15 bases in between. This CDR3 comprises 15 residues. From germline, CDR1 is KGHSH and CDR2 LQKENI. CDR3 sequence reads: CASSPSRVSQYEQYF. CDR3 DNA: TGTGCCAGCTCACCATCCCGGGTCTCCCAATACGAGCAGTACTTC.

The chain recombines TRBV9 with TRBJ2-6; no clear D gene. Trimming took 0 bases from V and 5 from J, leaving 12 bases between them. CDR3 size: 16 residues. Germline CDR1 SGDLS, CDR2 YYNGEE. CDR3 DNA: TGTGCCAGCAGCGTAGATCTCCGTTTAAGGGCCAACGTCCTGACTTTC. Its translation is CASSVDLRLRANVLTF. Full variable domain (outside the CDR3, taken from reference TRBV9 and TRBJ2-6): DSGVTQTPKHLITATGQRVTLRCSPRSGDLSVYWYQQSLDQGLQFLIQYYNGEERAKGNILERFSAQQFPDLHSELNLSSLELGDSALYFCASSVDLRLRANVLTFGAGSRLTVL.

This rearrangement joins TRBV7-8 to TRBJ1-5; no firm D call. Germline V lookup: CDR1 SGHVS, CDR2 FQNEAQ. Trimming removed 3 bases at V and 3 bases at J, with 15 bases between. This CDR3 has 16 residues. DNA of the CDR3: TGTGCCAGCAGCTTGTCGCCGGGCTCGATCAATCAGCCCCAGCATTTT. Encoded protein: CASSLSPGSINQPQHF.

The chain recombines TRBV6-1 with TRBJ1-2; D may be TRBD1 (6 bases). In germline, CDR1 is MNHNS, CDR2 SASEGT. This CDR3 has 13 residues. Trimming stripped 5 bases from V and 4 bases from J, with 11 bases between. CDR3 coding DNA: TGTGCCAGCAGTACCACAGGGTCCTATGGCTACACCTTC. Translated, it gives CASSTTGSYGYTF.

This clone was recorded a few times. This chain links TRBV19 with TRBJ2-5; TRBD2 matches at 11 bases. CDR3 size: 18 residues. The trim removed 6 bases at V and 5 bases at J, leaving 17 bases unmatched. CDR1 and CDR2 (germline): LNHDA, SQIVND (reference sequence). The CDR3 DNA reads TGTGCCAGTAGAGGGGCAGGGGCCCTAGCGGGGGGCGAGGAGACCCAGTACTTC. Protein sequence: CASRGAGALAGGEETQYF.

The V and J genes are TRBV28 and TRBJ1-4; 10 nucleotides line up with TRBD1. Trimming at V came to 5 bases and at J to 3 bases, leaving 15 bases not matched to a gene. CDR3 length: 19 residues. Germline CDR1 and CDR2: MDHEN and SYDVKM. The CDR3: CASSTRTGGRRSANEKLFF. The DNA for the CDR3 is TGTGCCAGCAGTACCCGGACAGGGGGTAGAAGGTCGGCTAATGAAAAACTGTTTTTT.

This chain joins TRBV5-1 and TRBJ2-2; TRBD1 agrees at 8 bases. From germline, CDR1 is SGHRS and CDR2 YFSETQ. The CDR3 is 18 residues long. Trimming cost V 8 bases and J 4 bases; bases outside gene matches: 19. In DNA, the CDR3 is TGCGCCAGTACAGGAATAGGACAGGGAGGTTCTTCCACCGGGGAGCTGTTTTTT. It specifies CASTGIGQGGSSTGELFF.